This T cell receptor (beta chain) is from a study of T cells in Graves' hyperthyroidism and ophthalmopathy. Patients aged 18 to 65 had newly diagnosed hyperthyroidism that had lasted under 2 months. Reasons for excluding patients were uncontrolled infection, other autoimmune disease, pregnancy or lactation. Fresh peripheral blood, 9.5 to 10 ml of it, supplied the PBMCs. The V and J ends lost 3 bases and 8 bases respectively, with 10 bases between them. This CDR3 has 13 amino acids. There are a few counts of this clonotype. Its specificity is not known. Amplification yielded TCR beta CDR3 regions, with RNA transcripts as the source. In the first-round RT-PCR of the TCR CDR3, the HTBI primer set was used. TCRdb reprocessed the multiplex PCR reads with MiXCR, giving one entry per CDR3 protein. Of under 350,000 distinct CDR3 sequences listed, roughly 15% are singletons. Study-level results: Clonotypes that were expanded in thyroid above 0.001 mostly appeared in blood too.

This chain links TRBV12-3 or TRBV12-4 with TRBJ1-4; D gene uncertain. The clonotype was recovered from a woman between 40 and 50 years old with Graves' hyperthyroidism. Specimen: blood. The CDR3 loop reads CASSLVASEKLFF. The CDR3 DNA reads as TGTGCCAGCAGTTTGGTGGCATCGGAAAAACTGTTTTTT.